The 7 T cell receptor beta chains presented below share a single source sample, sequenced in a study of T cells after yellow fever vaccination. Each CDR3 protein gets one entry after TCRdb re-called the 5' RACE reads with MiXCR. The sample shows roughly 500,000 distinct CDR3 sequences, 15% to 20% of them seen only once. This sample comprised PBMCs, obtained 15 days after the yellow fever booster vaccination. These receptors were taken from a man aged 25 to 40 who received the YFV17D yellow fever vaccine.

This chain joins TRBV21-1 and TRBJ2-3; TRBD2, the D gene given by the table, was not confirmed from the DNA. TRBV21-1 is a pseudogene segment. The CDR3 is 18 residues long. The CDR3 loop is CASSNGSPLAGRTDTQYF. DNA for the CDR3: TGTGCCAGCAGCAACGGTAGTCCACTAGCGGGTAGGACAGATACGCAGTATTTT.

This chain links TRBV11-3 with TRBJ2-3; D possibly corresponds to TRBD2 (5 bases). This CDR3 comprises 15 residues. Between the trimmed V and J ends, which lost 4 bases and 2 bases, there was a span of 13 bases. Germline CDR1 is SGHNT and CDR2 is YENEEA. The CDR3 DNA reads as TGTGCCAGCAGCTCCGGAATGGGAGACACAGATACGCAGTATTTT. This translates into CASSSGMGDTDTQYF.

This clonotype was observed a few times. This rearrangement joins TRBV7-3 to TRBJ2-2, with TRBD2 identical over 10 bases. From germline, CDR1 is SGHTA and CDR2 FQGTGA. V lost 1 base, J lost 3 bases, and 2 bases stayed unmatched. The CDR3 consists of 16 residues. In DNA, the CDR3 is TGTGCCAGCAGCTTAAGCACTAGCGGGGACACCGGGGAGCTGTTTTTT. Residues: CASSLSTSGDTGELFF.

This clonotype showed up just a few times. V gene TRBV7-2 combines with J gene TRBJ2-5, with D uncertain. V lost 3 bases and J 1 base, leaving 12 bases between the germline ends. The CDR3 is made up of 15 amino acids. Germline CDR1 and CDR2: SGHTA and FQGNSA. The chain's CDR3 is CASSFQRTLQETQYF. CDR3 nucleotide sequence: TGTGCCAGCAGCTTTCAAAGGACCCTCCAAGAGACCCAGTACTTC.

V and J are TRBV20-1 and TRBJ2-5; 7 positions match TRBD2. The V gene's germline CDR1 is DFQATT and CDR2 SNEGSKA (reference sequence). J lost 10 bases, V lost 4 bases, and 15 bases had no gene match. The CDR3 sequence is 14 residues long. The CDR3 spells CSAMSSGALGDQYF. CDR3 sequence (DNA): TGCAGTGCTATGTCTAGCGGAGCGCTTGGGGACCAGTACTTC.

This clonotype showed up many times. The chain uses TRBV29-1 and TRBJ2-1, with a weak D call TRBD2 (6 bases). Germline-derived CDR1 and CDR2 are SQVTM and ANQGSEA. V was cut by 1 base and J by 5 bases, with 12 bases left in between. CDR3 length: 14 residues. For the CDR3, the DNA is TGCAGCGTTGAAGTCGGGGGAGGTGACAATGAGCAGTTCTTC. Amino acids: CSVEVGGGDNEQFF.

The genes are TRBV4-3 and TRBJ2-7; 7 bases fit TRBD2. The CDR3 length is 16 residues. The V gene end was trimmed by 0 bases and the J gene end by 2 bases; junction bases not matched to a gene: 7. Looked up from germline, CDR1 is LGHNA and CDR2 is YSLEER. This CDR3 reads CASSQDSASGPYEQYF. The DNA of the CDR3 is TGCGCCAGCAGCCAAGATTCGGCTAGCGGACCCTACGAGCAGTACTTC.